One T cell receptor (beta chain) is described in this entry. The record originates from a study of OX40 agonist ivuxolimab in advanced cancers. This table comes from immunoSEQ multiplex PCR, and its TCRdb copy is limited to in-frame clones, with some not included. Of 50,000 or so clones listed, about 82% are singletons. The junction had 9 bases not matched to a gene; V was cut back by 0 bases and J by 7 bases. The length of the CDR3 is 17 residues. CDR1 is LGHNA, CDR2 YSLEER, per germline. The material sequenced was CD4+ or CD8+ T cells sorted from blood, taken in a trial of the OX40 agonist ivuxolimab. The TCR was taken from an adult with an advanced solid tumor such as melanoma, head and neck, liver or kidney cancer. This rearrangement joins TRBV4-3 to TRBJ2-1; TRBD2 agrees at 10 bases. Here the CDR3 reads CASSQDGVAGGSNEQFF. The CDR3 DNA sequence: TGCGCCAGCAGCCAAGATGGTGTAGCGGGGGGATCAAATGAGCAGTTCTTC.